A selection of T cell receptor beta chains follows, all from one sample in a study of T cells in Graves' hyperthyroidism and ophthalmopathy. TCRdb processed the multiplex PCR reads anew with MiXCR; each CDR3 protein has one entry. The sample comprises some 400,000 distinct CDR3 sequences, approximately 13% of which are singletons, and less than 25% rests with the top ten. The sequenced sample was blood. These TCRs come from a man aged 30 to 39 with Graves' hyperthyroidism that later progressed to Graves' ophthalmopathy. Each CDR3 is given with its conserved first and last residue. The D gene is left open where the match is weak. Part of the rows lack a size; the others show once, few, many or a class for expanded clones.

V: TRBV11-2
size: few
D: NA
J: TRBJ2-7
CDR3: CASSLVGISYEQHF

V: TRBV20-1
size: few
D: NA
J: TRBJ1-4
CDR3: CSANDKLEKLFF

V: TRBV2
size: many
D: TRBD1
J: TRBJ2-1
CDR3: CASYPGQGNEQFF

V: TRBV9
size: NA
D: NA
J: TRBJ2-1
CDR3: CASSDTLAEQFF

V: TRBV20-1
size: many
D: TRBD1
J: TRBJ1-2
CDR3: CSARRRRDSSNYGYTF

V: TRBV10-3
size: NA
D: TRBD2
J: TRBJ2-1
CDR3: CAISEQPASGGNEQFF

V: TRBV12-3/TRBV12-4
size: many
D: NA
J: TRBJ1-1
CDR3: CASSIGQMNTEAFF

V: TRBV20-1
size: many
D: TRBD1
J: TRBJ2-7
CDR3: CSALGTGSSSGQYF

V: TRBV5-1
size: NA
D: TRBD1
J: TRBJ2-7
CDR3: CASSQGTGLAEQYF

V: TRBV7-9
size: many
D: NA
J: TRBJ1-1
CDR3: CASSLVDGNTEAFF

V: TRBV7-2
size: many
D: TRBD2
J: TRBJ2-2
CDR3: CASILAGGVNTGELFF

V: TRBV12-3/TRBV12-4
size: few
D: NA
J: TRBJ2-1
CDR3: CASSGSVEQFF

V: TRBV19
size: NA
D: NA
J: TRBJ1-4
CDR3: CASSSGGSANEKLFF

V: TRBV6-1
size: NA
D: TRBD2
J: TRBJ2-7
CDR3: CASSLTSGGAHEQYF

V: TRBV29-1
size: few
D: TRBD2
J: TRBJ2-7
CDR3: CSVEGLAGRYEQYF

V: TRBV20-1
size: many
D: NA
J: TRBJ1-5
CDR3: CSARPLADLYSNQPQHF

V: TRBV6-1
size: many
D: NA
J: TRBJ1-5
CDR3: CASGEGIGWASNQPQHF

V: TRBV11-2
size: NA
D: TRBD1
J: TRBJ1-3
CDR3: CASGTDRGGPGNTIYF

V: TRBV5-1
size: NA
D: TRBD1
J: TRBJ2-6
CDR3: CASRSYRGREGTGANVLTF

V: TRBV13
size: many
D: TRBD1
J: TRBJ1-2
CDR3: CASSPGTDVYYGYTF

V: TRBV15
size: NA
D: NA
J: TRBJ2-7
CDR3: CATSRDEGNYEQYF

V: TRBV7-9
size: many
D: NA
J: TRBJ1-1
CDR3: CASSSTGSNTEAFF

V: TRBV10-2
size: many
D: TRBD2
J: TRBJ2-3
CDR3: CANRPGTSGGAATDTQYF

V: TRBV10-3
size: many
D: TRBD1
J: TRBJ1-1
CDR3: CAISAQGESTEAFF

V: TRBV18
size: NA
D: NA
J: TRBJ1-1
CDR3: CASSLNGQDKGVFF

V: TRBV20-1
size: many
D: NA
J: TRBJ1-6
CDR3: CSASGGDSPLHF

V: TRBV7-9
size: few
D: TRBD1
J: TRBJ1-3
CDR3: CASSQEVRGNTIYF